This T cell receptor (beta chain) stems from a study of low-dose radiotherapy and immunotherapy resistance in tumors. About the research overall: A dose of 0.5 Gy per fraction was delivered to Cohort 1 every 2 weeks, for a total of 6.5 Gy.

Time point specified: after trial treatment. Treatment meaning: LDRT plus nivolumab, ipilimumab, low-dose cyclophosphamide and aspirin (RACIN trial). Along with nivolumab and ipilimumab, donors received aspirin, low-dose cyclophosphamide and low-dose radiotherapy. This clonotype showed up many times. The germline CDR1 and CDR2 sequences are KGHSH and LQKENI. This CDR3 is built from 13 residues. With 6 bases removed from V and 0 bases from J, the gap between germline ends came to 8 bases. First-strand cDNA relied on TRAV- and TRBV-specific primers spanning alpha and beta chains. The authors amplified TCRs for 20 to 25 PCR cycles with a constant-region primer and a V-primer adapter. Isolated mRNA was amplified by in vitro transcription. In TCRdb, the reads were re-called with MiXCR into one record per CDR3 protein. The table lists tens of thousands of distinct CDR3 sequences, 15% to 20% of them singletons.

This sample comprised PBMCs, obtained after low-dose radiotherapy plus immunotherapy. The chain combines TRBV18 with TRBJ1-2; the D gene is possibly TRBD1 (5 bases). The clonotype comes from a male donor with prostate cancer. The CDR3 sequence: CASSPGANYGYTF. CDR3 nucleotides: TGTGCCAGCTCCCCGGGGGCTAACTATGGCTACACCTTC.